This TCR beta chain emerged from a study of early T cells in non-severe SARS-CoV-2 infection. In the study overall: Chains from this unsorted whole-blood bulk RNA could not be paired. Overall study results and limits: There was a bias toward anti-spike CD8 responses in VDJdb matching, which missed private and CD4 specificities.

In germline, CDR1 is SQVTM, CDR2 ANQGSEA. V was shortened by 4 bases and J by 1 base, with 13 bases between the two germline ends. The CDR3 covers 14 residues. This clonotype appeared a few times. Its antigen is not known. Individual cDNA molecules were tagged with unique molecular identifiers, the study reported. TCRdb itself ran the 5' RACE reads through MiXCR, one entry per CDR3 protein. The repertoire holds some 100,000 distinct CDR3 sequences, with roughly 14% as singletons. The chain employs TRBV29-1 and TRBJ2-5, with D perhaps assigned TRBD1 or TRBD2 (6 bases each). The TCR originated in an adult who was a healthcare worker with PCR-confirmed SARS-CoV-2 infection or an uninfected control (not recorded which). Sequencing used whole blood. CDR3 nucleotides: TGCAGCGTTGGTTTCCGGGGGCCCCAAGAGACCCAGTACTTC. This sequence encodes CSVGFRGPQETQYF.